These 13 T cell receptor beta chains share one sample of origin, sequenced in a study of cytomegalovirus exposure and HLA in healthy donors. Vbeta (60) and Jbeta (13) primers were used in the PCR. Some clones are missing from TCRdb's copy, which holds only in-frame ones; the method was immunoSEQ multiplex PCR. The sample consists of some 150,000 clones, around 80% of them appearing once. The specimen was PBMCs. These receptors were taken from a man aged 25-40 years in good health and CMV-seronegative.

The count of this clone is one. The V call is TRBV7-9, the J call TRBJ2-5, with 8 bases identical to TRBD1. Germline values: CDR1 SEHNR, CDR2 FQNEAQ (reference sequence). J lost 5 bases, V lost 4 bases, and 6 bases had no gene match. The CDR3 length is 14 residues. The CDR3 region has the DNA TGTGCCAGCAGCTACGGGGCAGGGGGCGAGACCCAGTACTTC. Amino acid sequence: CASSYGAGGETQYF.

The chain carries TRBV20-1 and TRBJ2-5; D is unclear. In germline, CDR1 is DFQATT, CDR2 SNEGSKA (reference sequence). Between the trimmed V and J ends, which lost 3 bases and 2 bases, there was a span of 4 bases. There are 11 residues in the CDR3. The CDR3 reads CSAREQETQYF. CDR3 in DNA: TGCAGTGCTAGGGAGCAAGAGACCCAGTACTTC.

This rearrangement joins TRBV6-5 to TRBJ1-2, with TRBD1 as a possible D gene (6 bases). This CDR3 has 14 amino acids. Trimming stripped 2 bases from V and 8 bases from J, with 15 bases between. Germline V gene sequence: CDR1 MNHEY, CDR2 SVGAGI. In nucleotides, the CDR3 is TGTGCCAGCAGTTACAATGGGGGCGCGTGGGGCTACACCTTC. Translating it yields CASSYNGGAWGYTF.

CDR3 sequence (DNA): TGTGCCAGCAGTAGACTAGCGGGGGCCTACAATGAGCAGTTCTTC. Its protein product is CASSRLAGAYNEQFF. The chain has TRBV6-4 and TRBJ2-1, with 12 positions matching TRBD2. Germline V CDR1 and CDR2: MRHNA, SNTAGT. V gave up 5 bases and J gave up 2 bases; unmatched junction bases: 1. CDR3 length: 15 residues.

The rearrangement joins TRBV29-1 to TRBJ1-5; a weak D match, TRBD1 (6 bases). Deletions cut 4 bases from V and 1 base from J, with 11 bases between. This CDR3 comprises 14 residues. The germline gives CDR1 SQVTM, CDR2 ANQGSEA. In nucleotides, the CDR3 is TGCAGCGTTGTTTGGCAGGGGAGCAATCAGCCCCAGCATTTT. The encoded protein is CSVVWQGSNQPQHF.

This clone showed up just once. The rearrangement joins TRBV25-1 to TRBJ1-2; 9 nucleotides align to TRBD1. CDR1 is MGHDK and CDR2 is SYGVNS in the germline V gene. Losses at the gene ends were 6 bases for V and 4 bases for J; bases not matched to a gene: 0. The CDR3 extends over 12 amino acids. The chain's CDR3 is CASRGQGYGYTF. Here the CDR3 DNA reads TGTGCCAGCAGGGGACAGGGCTATGGCTACACCTTC.

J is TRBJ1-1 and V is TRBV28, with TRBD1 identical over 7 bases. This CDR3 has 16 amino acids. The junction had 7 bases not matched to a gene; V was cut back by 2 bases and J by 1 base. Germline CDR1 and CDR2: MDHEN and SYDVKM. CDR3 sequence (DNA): TGTGCCAGCAGTTTACTTACAGGGGTGAGGAACACTGAAGCTTTCTTT. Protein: CASSLLTGVRNTEAFF. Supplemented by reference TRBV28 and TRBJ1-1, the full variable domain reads DVKVTQSSRYLVKRTGEKVFLECVQDMDHENMFWYRQDPGLGLRLIYFSYDVKMKEKGDIPEGYSVSREKKERFSLILESASTNQTSMYLCASSLLTGVRNTEAFFGQGTRLTVV.

Here the CDR3 reads CASSLGTGHYEQYF. The CDR3 nucleotides read TGTGCCAGCAGCCTAGGGACAGGGCACTACGAGCAGTACTTC. The V call is TRBV14, the J call TRBJ2-7, with 9 bases aligning to TRBD1. Germline V gives CDR1 SGHDN, CDR2 FVKESK. The CDR3 extends over 14 amino acids. Germline trimming cut 4 bases from V and 3 bases from J; bases unmatched to any gene: 4. Filled out from reference TRBV14 and TRBJ2-7, the complete variable domain reads EAGVTQFPSHSVIEKGQTVTLRCDPISGHDNLYWYRRVMGKEIKFLLHFVKESKQDESGMPNNRFLAERTGGTYSTLKVQPAELEDSGVYFCASSLGTGHYEQYFGPGTRLTVT.

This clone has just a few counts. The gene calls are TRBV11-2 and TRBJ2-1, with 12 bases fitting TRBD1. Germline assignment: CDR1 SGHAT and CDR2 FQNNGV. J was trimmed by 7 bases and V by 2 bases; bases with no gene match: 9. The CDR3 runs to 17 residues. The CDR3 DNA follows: TGTGCCAGCAGCTTATTATCCGGGACAGGGGGCCGTAATGAGCAGTTCTTC. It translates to CASSLLSGTGGRNEQFF.

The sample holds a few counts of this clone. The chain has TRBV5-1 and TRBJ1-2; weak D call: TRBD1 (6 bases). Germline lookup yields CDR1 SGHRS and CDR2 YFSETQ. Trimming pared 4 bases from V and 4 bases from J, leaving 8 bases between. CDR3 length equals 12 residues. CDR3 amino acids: CASSPDSYGYTF. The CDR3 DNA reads TGCGCCAGCAGCCCGGACAGCTATGGCTACACCTTC. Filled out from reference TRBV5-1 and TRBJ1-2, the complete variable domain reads KAGVTQTPRYLIKTRGQQVTLSCSPISGHRSVSWYQQTPGQGLQFLFEYFSETQRNKGNFPGRFSGRQFSNSRSEMNVSTLELGDSALYLCASSPDSYGYTFGSGTRLTVV.

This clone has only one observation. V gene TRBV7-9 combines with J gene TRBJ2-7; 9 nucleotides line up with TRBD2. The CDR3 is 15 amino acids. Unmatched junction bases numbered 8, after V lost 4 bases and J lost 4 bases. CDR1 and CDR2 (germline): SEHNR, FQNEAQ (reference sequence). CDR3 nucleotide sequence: TGTGCCAGCAGCTCCCCAGCGGGAGGAGCATACGAGCAGTACTTC. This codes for CASSSPAGGAYEQYF.

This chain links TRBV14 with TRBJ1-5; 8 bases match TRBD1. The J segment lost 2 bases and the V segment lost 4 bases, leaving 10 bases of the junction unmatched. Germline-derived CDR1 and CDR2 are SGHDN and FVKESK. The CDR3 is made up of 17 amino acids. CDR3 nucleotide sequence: TGTGCCAGCAGCCCTCTTTCGGACAGGGTCGGCAATCAGCCCCAGCATTTT. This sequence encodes CASSPLSDRVGNQPQHF.

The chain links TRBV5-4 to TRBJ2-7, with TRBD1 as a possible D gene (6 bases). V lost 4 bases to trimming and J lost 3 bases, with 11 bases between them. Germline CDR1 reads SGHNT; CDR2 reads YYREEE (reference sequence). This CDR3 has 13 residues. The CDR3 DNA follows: TGTGCCAGCAGCGGCCGGGACAACTACGAGCAGTACTTC. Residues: CASSGRDNYEQYF.